This TCR beta chain was obtained from a study of human T cells and chemical hapten exposure. Looking at the study overall: The patch tests put 0.01% DPC on the skin of the upper back and were read 6 days later.

A note on this clonotype: Antigen specificity is unknown.

General study results and limits: With DPC sensitization, TCRs exceeding 1 in 1000 frequency showed no change. Expanded TCRs grouped into significantly more large CDR3 similarity clusters than controls produced.

J lost 1 base, V lost 1 base, and 6 bases had no gene match. The CDR3 has 19 amino acids. Germline CDR1 and CDR2: SGHTA and FQGNSA. In the original analysis: About 97,000 TCRs per sample was the median, with a range of 23,224 to 690,600. One entry per CDR3 protein results from TCRdb running MiXCR on the RACE reads. The V and J calls and clone size come from TCRdb's table, not from the authors' own analysis. The sample contains some 88,000 distinct CDR3 sequences, approximately 11% of which appear only once. The time point denotes: patch test 2, 6 weeks after DPC sensitization. The treatment was: therapeutic diphenylcyclopropenone sensitization with weekly scalp DPC.

Sample: whole blood, taken in connection with sensitization to the hapten diphenylcyclopropenone (DPC). The rearrangement uses TRBV7-2 and TRBJ2-1; 14 bases are shared with TRBD2. The sequence derives from a middle-aged man with alopecia areata. Some clones in this sample may be carry-over from other donors' samples. The CDR3 nucleotides are TGTGCCAGCAGCTTAGTTGGGACTAGCGGGAGTACGTCCTACAATGAGCAGTTCTTC. Translating it yields CASSLVGTSGSTSYNEQFF.